This is a list of T cell receptor beta chains from one sample in a study of blood T cell repertoires in COVID-19. Clones were read by immunoSEQ multiplex PCR, and TCRdb kept only the in-frame ones, dropping some. The table includes 95,000 to 150,000 clones, 75% to 90% detected once. The material sequenced was peripheral blood. The source of these receptors is a man aged 35 to 55 with acute or convalescent COVID-19. Each CDR3 is given with its conserved first and last residue. D genes are given only for firm matches. A row's size may be missing; if present it is once, few, many or a size class.

size: NA
J: TRBJ1-1
V: TRBV14
length: 16
D: NA
CDR3: CASSKHRQAGGAEAFF
DNA: TGTGCCAGCAGCAAACACAGACAGGCCGGGGGGGCTGAAGCTTTCTTT

size: NA
J: TRBJ2-1
V: TRBV6-9
length: 15
D: NA
CDR3: CASSFLTGLGNEQFF
DNA: TGTGCCAGCAGTTTCCTTACCGGGTTGGGCAATGAGCAGTTCTTC

size: few
J: TRBJ2-5
V: TRBV3-1/TRBV3-2
length: 15
D: TRBD1
CDR3: CASSPDRGRKETQYF
DNA: TGTGCCAGCAGCCCGGACAGGGGGCGGAAAGAGACCCAGTACTTC

size: NA
J: TRBJ2-5
V: TRBV10-1
length: 12
D: NA
CDR3: CASSAPGETQYF
DNA: TGCGCCAGCAGCGCCCCAGGAGAGACCCAGTACTTC

size: NA
J: TRBJ2-7
V: TRBV4-2
length: 14
D: NA
CDR3: CASSQRWGRYEQYF
DNA: TGTGCCAGCAGCCAACGGTGGGGCAGGTACGAGCAGTACTTC

size: NA
J: TRBJ2-7
V: TRBV6-2/TRBV6-3
length: 14
D: TRBD1
CDR3: CASSTGTGGLEQYF
DNA: TGTGCCAGCAGCACCGGGACAGGGGGCCTGGAGCAGTACTTC

size: NA
J: TRBJ1-5
V: TRBV5-6
length: 14
D: NA
CDR3: CASSLSGENRPQHF
DNA: TGTGCCAGCAGCTTGTCAGGGGAGAATAGGCCCCAGCATTTT

size: NA
J: TRBJ1-5
V: TRBV4-2
length: 15
D: NA
CDR3: CASSPSGGSNQPQHF
DNA: TGTGCCAGCAGCCCGTCGGGGGGGAGCAATCAGCCCCAGCATTTT

size: NA
J: TRBJ2-1
V: TRBV27
length: 11
D: NA
CDR3: CASSSSFEQFF
DNA: TGTGCCAGCAGTTCCTCCTTTGAGCAGTTCTTC

size: NA
J: TRBJ1-1
V: TRBV11-3
length: 14
D: NA
CDR3: CASSSQQGGTEAFF
DNA: TGTGCCAGCAGCTCCCAGCAGGGAGGCACTGAAGCTTTCTTT

size: NA
J: TRBJ2-1
V: TRBV7-2
length: 15
D: TRBD2
CDR3: CASSRSGEAYNEQFF
DNA: TGTGCCAGCAGCCGTAGCGGGGAGGCCTACAATGAGCAGTTCTTC

size: once
J: TRBJ2-3
V: TRBV6-1
length: 16
D: TRBD2
CDR3: CASSDLPSGSTDTQYF
DNA: TGTGCCAGCAGTGACCTCCCTAGCGGGAGTACAGATACGCAGTATTTT

size: few
J: TRBJ1-4
V: TRBV5-8
length: 12
D: NA
CDR3: CASSSLNEKLFF
DNA: TGTGCCAGCAGCTCCCTAAATGAAAAACTGTTTTTT

size: once
J: TRBJ1-1
V: TRBV2
length: 14
D: TRBD1
CDR3: CASSTQGVGTEAFF
DNA: TGTGCCAGCAGTACACAGGGGGTTGGCACTGAAGCTTTCTTT

size: NA
J: TRBJ2-6
V: TRBV18
length: 17
D: TRBD1
CDR3: CASSPLGQPSGANVLTF
DNA: TGTGCCAGCTCACCCTTGGGACAGCCCTCTGGGGCCAACGTCCTGACTTTC

size: NA
J: TRBJ2-5
V: TRBV7-7
length: 14
D: NA
CDR3: CASSLTATGETQYF
DNA: TGTGCCAGCAGCTTGACTGCTACGGGGGAGACCCAGTACTTC

size: NA
J: TRBJ1-3
V: TRBV13
length: 13
D: NA
CDR3: CASSPFRGGTIYF
DNA: TGTGCCAGCTCTCCTTTCCGGGGGGGGACCATATATTTT

size: NA
J: TRBJ1-6
V: TRBV6-1
length: 15
D: NA
CDR3: CASSEPGEGWTPLHF
DNA: TGTGCCAGCAGTGAACCCGGGGAGGGTTGGACACCCCTCCACTTT

size: NA
J: TRBJ1-5
V: TRBV5-1
length: 15
D: TRBD1
CDR3: CASSWTGAGDQPQHF
DNA: TGCGCCAGCAGTTGGACAGGGGCAGGGGATCAGCCCCAGCATTTT

size: NA
J: TRBJ2-2
V: TRBV5-5
length: 16
D: NA
CDR3: CASSLGGGRNTGELFF
DNA: TGTGCCAGCAGCTTGGGGGGCGGTAGGAACACCGGGGAGCTGTTTTTT

size: NA
J: TRBJ1-1
V: TRBV3-1/TRBV3-2
length: 13
D: NA
CDR3: CASSQGMNTEAFF
DNA: TGTGCCAGCAGCCAAGGTATGAACACTGAAGCTTTCTTT

size: once
J: TRBJ1-2
V: TRBV6-5
length: 12
D: NA
CDR3: CASSRENGGYTF
DNA: TGTGCCAGCAGTAGGGAGAATGGTGGCTACACCTTC

size: NA
J: TRBJ1-1
V: TRBV7-2
length: 12
D: NA
CDR3: CASSLRGFEAFF
DNA: TGTGCCAGCAGCTTGAGGGGGTTTGAAGCTTTCTTT